The sequence of this T cell receptor beta chain was determined in a study of T-cell memory formation after mild COVID-19. Study as a whole: Most TCR clusters belonged to a single donor.

After removal of 2 bases from V and 4 bases from J, the junction contained 5 bases not matched to a gene. This CDR3 region has 15 residues. This clonotype appeared many times. TCR alpha and TCR beta cDNA libraries carrying sample barcodes and UMIs were produced by 5'RACE using constant-segment primers. TCRdb reanalysed the 5' RACE reads using MiXCR and keeps one entry per CDR3 protein. The sample lists around 150,000 distinct CDR3 sequences; around a tenth were seen once. The TCR sequence derives from a man younger than 30 who had mild COVID-19 (a few samples of this study predate the infection). Cell type and time point are not known. The sequenced sample consisted of PBMCs or a T cell subset sorted from them (not recorded which). The chain joins TRBV12-3 or TRBV12-4 to TRBJ2-7; 10 bases line up with TRBD1. Here the CDR3 DNA reads TGTGCCAGCAGTTTAATGGGGACAGGGGAGTACGAGCAGTACTTC. It translates to CASSLMGTGEYEQYF.